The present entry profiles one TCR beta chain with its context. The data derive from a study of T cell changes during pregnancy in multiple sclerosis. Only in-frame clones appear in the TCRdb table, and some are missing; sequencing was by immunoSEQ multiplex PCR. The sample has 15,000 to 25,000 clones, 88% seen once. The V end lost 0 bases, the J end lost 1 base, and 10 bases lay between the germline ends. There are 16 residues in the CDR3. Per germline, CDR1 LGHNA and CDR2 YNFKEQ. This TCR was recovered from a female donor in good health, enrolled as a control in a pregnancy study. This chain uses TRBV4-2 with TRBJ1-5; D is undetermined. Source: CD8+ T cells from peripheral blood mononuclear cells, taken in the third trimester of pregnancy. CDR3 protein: CASSQDPAGSNQPQHF. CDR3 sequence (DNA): TGTGCCAGCAGCCAAGATCCGGCGGGGAGCAATCAGCCCCAGCATTTT.